These 14 T cell receptor beta chains originate from one sample sequenced in a study of blood T cell repertoires in COVID-19. Profiled with immunoSEQ multiplex PCR; TCRdb holds only in-frame clones, not every one. The sample lists more than 450,000 clones; roughly 90% were seen once. The source material was PBMCs or T cells enriched from blood (not recorded which). These receptors all come from a woman between 18 and 29 years old who had recovered from COVID-19.

V gene TRBV5-1 combines with J gene TRBJ2-1; D not resolved. The germline V gene encodes CDR1 SGHRS and CDR2 YFSETQ. Trimming took 1 base from V and 5 from J, leaving 16 bases between them. The CDR3 contains 16 residues. The CDR3 nucleotides are TGCGCCAGCAGCTTGAGAGTCGCCCATAACGACAATGAGCAGTTCTTC. Its protein product is CASSLRVAHNDNEQFF.

The chain carries TRBV3-1 (or the pseudogene TRBV3-2) and TRBJ1-5, with 9 bases lining up with TRBD1. The CDR3 runs to 15 residues. Germline CDR1 is LGHDT and CDR2 is YNNKEL (reference sequence). V gave up 4 bases and J gave up 1 base; unmatched junction bases: 2. DNA of the CDR3: TGTGCCAGCAGCCCCGGGACAGGGAGCAATCAGCCCCAGCATTTT. This sequence encodes CASSPGTGSNQPQHF.

The chain is built from TRBV6-5 and TRBJ1-2; D is unclear. The CDR3 is made up of 11 amino acids. The V end lost 7 bases, the J end lost 4 bases, and 7 bases lay between the germline ends. From germline, CDR1 is MNHEY and CDR2 SVGAGI. The CDR3 DNA follows: TGTGCCAGCACAGCGGGCTATGGCTACACCTTC. It codes for CASTAGYGYTF.

The rearrangement joins TRBV4-2 to TRBJ2-7, with 12 nucleotides matching TRBD1. Unmatched junction bases numbered 12, after V lost 4 bases and J lost 5 bases. CDR1 is LGHNA, CDR2 YNFKEQ, per germline. The CDR3 extends over 17 amino acids. The CDR3: CASSRFYRDRGPNEQYF. DNA of the CDR3: TGTGCCAGCAGCCGATTCTACCGGGACAGGGGGCCGAACGAGCAGTACTTC.

This chain uses TRBV6-5 with TRBJ2-7, with a tentative D call TRBD1 (6 bases). The CDR3 totals 13 residues. Germline V lookup: CDR1 MNHEY, CDR2 SVGAGI. V was shortened by 6 bases and J by 2 bases, with 11 bases between the two germline ends. CDR3 amino acids: CASRDRSPYEQYF. In nucleotides, the CDR3 is TGTGCCAGCAGGGACAGATCCCCCTACGAGCAGTACTTC.

The chain employs TRBV7-8 and TRBJ2-3; no reliable D call. Per the germline V gene, CDR1 is SGHVS and CDR2 is FQNEAQ. V was trimmed by 5 bases and J by 4 bases, leaving 13 bases between them. The CDR3 spans 14 residues. The CDR3 sequence is CASSAFVRADTQYF. CDR3 coding DNA: TGTGCCAGCAGCGCATTCGTACGGGCAGATACGCAGTATTTT.

This clone appeared a single time. V and J are TRBV5-1 and TRBJ2-7; 7 bases are shared with TRBD1. This CDR3 is built from 15 residues. The germline CDR1 and CDR2 sequences are SGHRS and YFSETQ. The V gene end was trimmed by 4 bases and the J gene end by 2 bases; junction bases not matched to a gene: 9. The CDR3 region has the DNA TGCGCCAGCAGCCCCAGACAGGGTCGCGCCTACGAGCAGTACTTC. As protein: CASSPRQGRAYEQYF.

This chain links TRBV2 with TRBJ1-3; D is possibly TRBD1 (6 bases). V lost 7 bases, J lost 3 bases, and 7 bases lay in between. Germline CDR1 reads SNHLY; CDR2 reads FYNNEI. The CDR3 consists of 12 residues. CDR3 DNA: TGTGCCAGCAAGGGGGATGGAAACACCATATATTTT. Translation gives CASKGDGNTIYF.

This clone was recorded only once. V gene TRBV5-4 combines with J gene TRBJ2-3, with D possibly matching TRBD2 (5 bases). The V gene's germline CDR1 is SGHNT and CDR2 YYREEE (reference sequence). V shed 5 bases and J shed 5 bases, with 15 bases lying between them. This CDR3 comprises 14 residues. CDR3 coding DNA: TGTGCCAGCAGTGAGCGAGGCGGGTTAGATACGCAGTATTTT. This codes for CASSERGGLDTQYF.

This clone was detected once. This sequence joins TRBV12-3 or TRBV12-4 and TRBJ1-2; D call uncertain. V shed 5 bases and J shed 0 bases, with 7 bases lying between them. The CDR3 spans 13 residues. CDR3 DNA: TGTGCCAGCAGTAGAACAACTAACTATGGCTACACCTTC. Protein product: CASSRTTNYGYTF.

The chain recombines TRBV5-4 with TRBJ2-5; possibly TRBD2 for D (6 bases). V lost 2 bases and J 2 bases, leaving 13 bases between the germline ends. The germline V gene encodes CDR1 SGHNT and CDR2 YYREEE (reference sequence). The CDR3 sequence is 15 residues long. CDR3 nucleotide sequence: TGTGCCAGCAGCTTAGGACGGGAGCGGCAAGAGACCCAGTACTTC. This encodes CASSLGRERQETQYF.

V usage is TRBV5-5 and J usage is TRBJ1-2; TRBD1 agrees at 7 bases. The ends lost 0 bases at V and 2 bases at J; junction bases unmatched: 1. CDR1 and CDR2 (germline): SGHKS, YYEKEE (reference sequence). The CDR3 has 14 amino acids. The CDR3 loop reads CASSLGQGNYGYTF. DNA of the CDR3: TGTGCCAGCAGCTTGGGACAGGGAAACTATGGCTACACCTTC.

The table lists this clone with a count of one. The chain uses TRBV18 and TRBJ1-1; 7 bases map to TRBD1. Germline-derived CDR1 and CDR2 are KGHSH and LQKENI. The CDR3 has 15 amino acids. With V trimmed by 4 bases and J by 7 bases, 12 bases remained unmatched. The CDR3 region is CASSLTSGTEGEAFF. The CDR3 DNA sequence: TGTGCCAGCTCACTTACATCCGGGACAGAGGGTGAAGCTTTCTTT.

This clone was seen just once. V gene TRBV19 combines with J gene TRBJ1-5, with D possibly being TRBD1 (5 bases). This CDR3 is 16 amino acids long. Germline V gene sequence: CDR1 LNHDA, CDR2 SQIVND (reference sequence). The germline V and J ends were trimmed by 3 bases and 3 bases, with 15 bases remaining between them. The CDR3 reads CASSIYAGRPNQPQHF. The CDR3 bases are TGTGCCAGTAGTATCTACGCGGGGCGGCCCAATCAGCCCCAGCATTTT.